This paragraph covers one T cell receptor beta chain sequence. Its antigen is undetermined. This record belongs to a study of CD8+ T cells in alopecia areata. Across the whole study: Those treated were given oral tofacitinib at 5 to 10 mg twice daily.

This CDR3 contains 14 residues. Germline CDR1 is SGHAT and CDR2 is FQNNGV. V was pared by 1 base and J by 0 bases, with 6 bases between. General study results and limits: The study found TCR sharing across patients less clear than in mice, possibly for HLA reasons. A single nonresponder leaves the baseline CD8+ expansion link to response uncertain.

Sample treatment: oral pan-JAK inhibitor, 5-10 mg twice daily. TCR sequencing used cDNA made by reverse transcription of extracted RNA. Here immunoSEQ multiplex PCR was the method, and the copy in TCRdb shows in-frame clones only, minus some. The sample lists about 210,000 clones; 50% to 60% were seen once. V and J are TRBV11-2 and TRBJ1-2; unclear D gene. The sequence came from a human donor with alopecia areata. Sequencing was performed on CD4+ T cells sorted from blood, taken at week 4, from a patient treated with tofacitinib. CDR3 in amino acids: CASSLGLSNYGYTF. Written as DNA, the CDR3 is TGTGCCAGCAGCTTAGGACTTTCTAACTATGGCTACACCTTC.